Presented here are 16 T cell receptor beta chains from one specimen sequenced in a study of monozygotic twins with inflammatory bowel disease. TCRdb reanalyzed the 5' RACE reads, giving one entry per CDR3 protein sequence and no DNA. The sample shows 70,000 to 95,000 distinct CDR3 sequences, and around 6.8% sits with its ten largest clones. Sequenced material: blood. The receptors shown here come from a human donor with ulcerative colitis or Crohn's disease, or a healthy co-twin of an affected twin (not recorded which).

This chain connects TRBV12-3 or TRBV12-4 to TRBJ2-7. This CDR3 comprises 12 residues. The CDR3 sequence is CASSLRSHEQYF.

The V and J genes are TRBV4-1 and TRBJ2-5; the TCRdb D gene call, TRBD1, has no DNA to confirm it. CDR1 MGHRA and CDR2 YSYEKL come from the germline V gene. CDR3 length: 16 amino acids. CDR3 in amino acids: CASSQGWGQREETQYF.

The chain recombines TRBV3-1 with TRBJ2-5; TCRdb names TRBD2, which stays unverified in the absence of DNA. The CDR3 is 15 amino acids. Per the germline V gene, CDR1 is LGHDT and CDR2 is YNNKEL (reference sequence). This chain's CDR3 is CASSQDTLEGETQYF.

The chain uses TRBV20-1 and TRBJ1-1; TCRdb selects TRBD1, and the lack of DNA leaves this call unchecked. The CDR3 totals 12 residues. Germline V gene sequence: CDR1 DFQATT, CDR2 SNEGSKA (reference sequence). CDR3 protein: CSAIPGKGEAFF.

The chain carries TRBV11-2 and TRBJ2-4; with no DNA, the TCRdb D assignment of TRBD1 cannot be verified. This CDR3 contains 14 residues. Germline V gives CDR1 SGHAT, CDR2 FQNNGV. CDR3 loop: CASSSNRVGNIQYF.

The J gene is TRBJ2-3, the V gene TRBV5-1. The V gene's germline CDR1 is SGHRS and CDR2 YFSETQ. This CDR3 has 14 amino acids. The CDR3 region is CASSFGVERDTQYF. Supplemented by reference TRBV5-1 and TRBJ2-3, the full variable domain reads KAGVTQTPRYLIKTRGQQVTLSCSPISGHRSVSWYQQTPGQGLQFLFEYFSETQRNKGNFPGRFSGRQFSNSRSEMNVSTLELGDSALYLCASSFGVERDTQYFGPGTRLTVL.

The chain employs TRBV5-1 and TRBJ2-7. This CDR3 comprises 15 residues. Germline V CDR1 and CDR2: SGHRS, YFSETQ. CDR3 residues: CASSLAGSHLYEQYF.

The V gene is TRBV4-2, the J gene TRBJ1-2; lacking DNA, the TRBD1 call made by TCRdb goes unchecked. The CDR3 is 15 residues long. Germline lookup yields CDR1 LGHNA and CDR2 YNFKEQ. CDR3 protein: CASSQVPQGARGYTF.

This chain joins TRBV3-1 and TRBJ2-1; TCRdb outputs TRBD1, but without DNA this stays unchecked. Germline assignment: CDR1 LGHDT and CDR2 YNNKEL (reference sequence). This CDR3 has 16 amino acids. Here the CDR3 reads CASSPPDREPYNEQFF.

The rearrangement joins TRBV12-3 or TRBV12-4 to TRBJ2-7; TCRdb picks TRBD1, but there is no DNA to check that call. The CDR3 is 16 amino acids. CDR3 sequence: CASSPPFAQSSYEQYF.

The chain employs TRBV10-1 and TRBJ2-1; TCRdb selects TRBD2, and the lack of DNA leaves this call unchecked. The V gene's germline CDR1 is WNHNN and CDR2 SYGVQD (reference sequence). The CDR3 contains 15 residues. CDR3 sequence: CASSAGLAGGNEQFF.

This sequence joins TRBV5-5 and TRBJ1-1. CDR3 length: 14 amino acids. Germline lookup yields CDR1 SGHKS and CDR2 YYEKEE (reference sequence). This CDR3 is CASKLAGERTEAFF.

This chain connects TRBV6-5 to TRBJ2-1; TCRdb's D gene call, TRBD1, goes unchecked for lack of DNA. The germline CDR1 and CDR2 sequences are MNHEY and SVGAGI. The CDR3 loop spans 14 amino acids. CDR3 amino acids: CASSYAPAYNEQFF.

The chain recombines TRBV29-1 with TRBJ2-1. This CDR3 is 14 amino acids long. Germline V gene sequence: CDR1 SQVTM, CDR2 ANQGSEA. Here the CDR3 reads CSVVGRFVDNEQFF.

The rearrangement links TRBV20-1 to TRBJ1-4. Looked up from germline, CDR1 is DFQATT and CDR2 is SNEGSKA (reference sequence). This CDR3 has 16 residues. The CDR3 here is CSAIRGSVATNEKLFF.

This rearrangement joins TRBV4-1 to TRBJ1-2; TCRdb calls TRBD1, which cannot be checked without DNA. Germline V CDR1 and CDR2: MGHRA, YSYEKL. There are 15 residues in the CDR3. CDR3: CASSQDPGQRYGYTF.